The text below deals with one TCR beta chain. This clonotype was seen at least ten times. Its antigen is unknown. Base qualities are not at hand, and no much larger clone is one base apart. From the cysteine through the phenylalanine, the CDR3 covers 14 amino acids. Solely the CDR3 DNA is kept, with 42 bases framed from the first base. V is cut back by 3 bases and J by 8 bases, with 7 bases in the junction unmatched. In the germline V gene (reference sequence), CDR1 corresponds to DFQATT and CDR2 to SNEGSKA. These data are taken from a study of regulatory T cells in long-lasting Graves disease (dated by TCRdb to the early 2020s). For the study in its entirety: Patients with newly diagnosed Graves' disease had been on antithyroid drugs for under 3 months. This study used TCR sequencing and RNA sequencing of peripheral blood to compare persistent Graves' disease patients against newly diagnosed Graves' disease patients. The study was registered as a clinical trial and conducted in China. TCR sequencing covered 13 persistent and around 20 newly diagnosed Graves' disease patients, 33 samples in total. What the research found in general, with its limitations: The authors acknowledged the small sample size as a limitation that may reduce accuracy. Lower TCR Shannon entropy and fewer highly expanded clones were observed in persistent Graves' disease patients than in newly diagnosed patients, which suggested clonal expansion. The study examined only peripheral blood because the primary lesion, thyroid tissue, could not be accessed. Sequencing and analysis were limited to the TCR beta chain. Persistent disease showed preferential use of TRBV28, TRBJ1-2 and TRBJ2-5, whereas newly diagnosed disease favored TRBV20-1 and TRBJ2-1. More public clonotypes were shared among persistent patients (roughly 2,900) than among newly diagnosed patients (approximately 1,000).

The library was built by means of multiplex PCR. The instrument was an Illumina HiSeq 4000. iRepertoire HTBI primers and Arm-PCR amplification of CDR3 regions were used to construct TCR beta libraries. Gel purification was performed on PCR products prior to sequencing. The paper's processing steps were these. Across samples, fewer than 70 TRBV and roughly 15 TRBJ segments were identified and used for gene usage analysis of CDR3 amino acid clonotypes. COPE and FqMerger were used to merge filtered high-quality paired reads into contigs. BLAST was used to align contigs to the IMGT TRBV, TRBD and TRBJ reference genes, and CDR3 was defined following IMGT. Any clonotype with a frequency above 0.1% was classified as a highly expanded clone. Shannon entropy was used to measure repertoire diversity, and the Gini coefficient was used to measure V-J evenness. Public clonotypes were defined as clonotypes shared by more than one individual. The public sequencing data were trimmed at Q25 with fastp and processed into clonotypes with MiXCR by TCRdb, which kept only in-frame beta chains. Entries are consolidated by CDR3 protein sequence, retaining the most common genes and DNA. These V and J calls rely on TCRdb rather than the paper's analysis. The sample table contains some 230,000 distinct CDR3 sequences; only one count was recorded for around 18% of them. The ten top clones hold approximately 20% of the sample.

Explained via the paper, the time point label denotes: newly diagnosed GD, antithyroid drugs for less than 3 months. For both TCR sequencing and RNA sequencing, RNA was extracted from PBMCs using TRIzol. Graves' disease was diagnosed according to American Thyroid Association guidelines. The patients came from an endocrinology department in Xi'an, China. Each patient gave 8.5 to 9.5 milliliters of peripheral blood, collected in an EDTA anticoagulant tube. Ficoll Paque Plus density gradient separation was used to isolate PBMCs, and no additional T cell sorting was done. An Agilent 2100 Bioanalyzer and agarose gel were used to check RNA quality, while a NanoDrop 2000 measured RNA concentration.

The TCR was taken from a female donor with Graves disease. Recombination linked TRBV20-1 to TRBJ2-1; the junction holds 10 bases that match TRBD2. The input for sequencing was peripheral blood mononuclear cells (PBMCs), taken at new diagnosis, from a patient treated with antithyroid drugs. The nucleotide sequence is TGCAGTGCTAGTCCTAGCGGGAGCGGGGATGAGCAGTTCTTC. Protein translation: CSASPSGSGDEQFF.